This section outlines one TCR beta chain sequence together with its context. Its antigen is currently unknown. This CDR3 is 15 amino acids long. V was shortened by 4 bases and J by 1 base, with 12 bases between the two germline ends. Germline values: CDR1 SGHAT, CDR2 FQNNGV. This entry belongs to a study of T cell responses to AZD1222 COVID-19 vaccine. Findings and caveats of the study: Possibly, clonal diversity was underestimated; donors were largely white British and included more females.

Measured with immunoSEQ multiplex PCR; TCRdb has only the in-frame clones, and not every one. The table lists roughly 120,000 clones, about nine tenths of them singletons. The chain combines TRBV11-2 with TRBJ2-3, with a weak D call TRBD2 (6 bases). Sequenced here: peripheral blood, sampled on day 0 of AZD1222 vaccination. The clonotype was recovered from an adult in good health. The CDR3, as DNA: TGTGCCAGCAGCTCTAACTGGGGGGGCACAGATACGCAGTATTTT. Translating gives CASSSNWGGTDTQYF.